The 6 T cell receptor beta chains below all came from one sample that was sequenced in a study of cytomegalovirus exposure and HLA in healthy donors. Primers: 60 Vbeta forward and 13 Jbeta reverse. TCRdb's table, derived via immunoSEQ multiplex PCR, lists solely in-frame clones and lacks some. The repertoire holds about 270,000 clones, with under 80% as singletons. Sequences were obtained from PBMCs. The receptors come from a female donor in good health and CMV-seronegative.

J is TRBJ2-5 and V is TRBV11-3; D perhaps matches TRBD1 (6 bases). CDR1 is SGHNT and CDR2 is YENEEA in the germline V gene. V shed 1 base and J shed 5 bases, with 14 bases lying between them. This CDR3 spans 15 amino acids. CDR3 residues: CASSLVPRGRETQYF. DNA of the CDR3: TGTGCCAGCAGCTTAGTACCCAGGGGTCGGGAGACCCAGTACTTC.

This clone was seen a few times. In nucleotides, the CDR3 is TGCGCCAGCAGCTTGGGTCAGGGAATCTATGGCTACACCTTC. Translation: CASSLGQGIYGYTF. The chain joins TRBV5-1 to TRBJ1-2, with a possible D match to TRBD1 (5 bases). Germline CDR1 is SGHRS and CDR2 is YFSETQ. The length of the CDR3 is 14 residues. The V end was cut by 0 bases, the J end by 4 bases, with 10 bases between.

V and J are TRBV2 and TRBJ1-1; TRBD1 is a possible D gene (6 bases). CDR3 size: 14 residues. V lost 6 bases and J lost 1, with 12 bases in between. The germline CDR1 and CDR2 sequences are SNHLY and FYNNEI. The DNA for the CDR3 is TGTGCCAGCAGGGGGCGGGGGCCGAACACTGAAGCTTTCTTT. Amino acid sequence: CASRGRGPNTEAFF.

The chain uses TRBV6-6 and TRBJ2-5; 12 bases line up with TRBD2. This CDR3 is 16 amino acids long. Germline V gives CDR1 MNHNY, CDR2 SVGAGI (reference sequence). V shed 1 base and J 7 bases; nucleotides not matched to a gene: 7. The CDR3 loop is CASSYYRTSGIGTQYF. The DNA of the CDR3 is TGTGCCAGCAGTTACTATCGGACTAGCGGGATAGGGACCCAGTACTTC.

This clone has just a few counts. The rearrangement links TRBV9 to TRBJ2-7; 7 nucleotides line up with TRBD1. Trimming took 0 bases from V and 3 from J; bases not matched to a gene: 6. CDR1 and CDR2 (germline): SGDLS, YYNGEE. This CDR3 has 15 amino acids. The CDR3 DNA is TGTGCCAGCAGCGTAGATCAAGGGGGCGGCTACGAGCAGTACTTC. As protein: CASSVDQGGGYEQYF.

The chain recombines TRBV6-5 with TRBJ1-5; D not certain. This CDR3 contains 13 residues. Germline-derived CDR1 and CDR2 are MNHEY and SVGAGI. With 6 bases removed from V and 2 bases from J, the gap between germline ends came to 8 bases. The CDR3 loop reads CASRRGGNQPQHF. Written as DNA, the CDR3 is TGTGCCAGCAGACGCGGAGGCAATCAGCCCCAGCATTTT.